Included here is one T cell receptor (beta chain) sequence, with context. Its antigen is undetermined. CDR3 size: 13 residues. Germline V CDR1 and CDR2: DFQATT, SNEGSKA (reference sequence). The data derive from a study of T cells expressing NK-cell markers. At the level of the study: According to the study, TCR beta repertoires originated from sorted CD3+CD56+NKG2C+, CD3+CD56+NKG2C- and CD3+CD56-NKG2C+ T cells. With respect to HCMV, most of the eight sequenced donors were seropositive, and one was seronegative.

Overall study findings and caveats: Dominant NKG2C+ clonotypes accounted for about 1.0-8% of CD8+ T cells in a handful of donors.

TCRdb re-called the 5' RACE reads; one entry per CDR3 protein, DNA not given. The sample holds 200,000 to 300,000 distinct CDR3 sequences. The TCR was taken from a man between 18 and 35 years old in good health. Sequenced material: blood T cells: a sorted CD56 or NKG2C T cell subset, CD4+ or CD8+ T cells, or bulk PBMC T cells (not recorded which). The chain is built from TRBV20-1 and TRBJ2-7; the D gene TCRdb calls, TRBD2, cannot be checked with no DNA. CDR3 loop: CSARLGKSYEQYF.